This T cell receptor (beta chain) appears in the sequencing data of a study of cytomegalovirus exposure and HLA in healthy donors. It was with 60 Vbeta and 13 Jbeta primers that the PCR ran. The protocol was immunoSEQ multiplex PCR, while the TCRdb copy is restricted to in-frame clones and leaves out a portion. The sample contains about 200,000 clones, approximately 78% of which appear only once. Germline-derived CDR1 and CDR2 are SNHLY and FYNNEI. The CDR3 consists of 16 residues. The V and J ends lost 5 bases and 3 bases respectively, with 16 bases between them. About this clone: Its antigen is not identified.

Study conclusions and caveats: Further analysis was carried out later, and it showed several of the most significant clusters appearing linked to common viral pathogens.

The material sequenced was PBMCs. The TCR originated in a woman aged 40 to 50 in good health and CMV-seronegative. V is TRBV2 and J is TRBJ1-4; unclear D gene. The CDR3 is CASSPTRPAANEKLFF. Written as DNA, the CDR3 is TGTGCCAGCAGTCCGACACGTCCCGCCGCTAATGAAAAACTGTTTTTT.